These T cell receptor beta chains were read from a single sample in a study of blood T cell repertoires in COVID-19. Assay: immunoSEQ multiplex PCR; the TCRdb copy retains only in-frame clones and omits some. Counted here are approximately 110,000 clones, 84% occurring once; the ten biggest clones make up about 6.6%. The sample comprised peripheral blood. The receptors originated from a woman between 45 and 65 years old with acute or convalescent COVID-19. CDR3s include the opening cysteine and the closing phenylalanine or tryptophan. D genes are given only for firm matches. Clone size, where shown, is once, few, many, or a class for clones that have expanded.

CDR3aa: CASSHLRGEQPQHF
CDR3nt: TGTGCCAGCAGCCATCTCCGGGGAGAGCAGCCCCAGCATTTT
v_gene: TRBV4-2
abundance: .
j_gene: TRBJ1-5
d_gene: .

CDR3aa: CASSVAQLFGARGYTF
CDR3nt: TGTGCCAGCAGCGTAGCCCAGCTTTTTGGGGCGCGCGGCTACACCTTC
v_gene: TRBV9
abundance: .
j_gene: TRBJ1-2
d_gene: .

CDR3aa: CASSPGGRDTDTQYF
CDR3nt: TGTGCCAGCAGCCCAGGGGGTCGGGACACAGATACGCAGTATTTT
v_gene: TRBV5-4
abundance: .
j_gene: TRBJ2-3
d_gene: TRBD1

CDR3aa: CASREQINSPLHF
CDR3nt: TGTGCCAGCAGAGAGCAAATCAATTCACCCCTCCACTTT
v_gene: TRBV2
abundance: few
j_gene: TRBJ1-6
d_gene: .

CDR3aa: CASSHTGGRSGANVLTF
CDR3nt: TGTGCCAGTAGTCACACGGGGGGGCGCTCTGGGGCCAACGTCCTGACTTTC
v_gene: TRBV19
abundance: .
j_gene: TRBJ2-6
d_gene: TRBD2

CDR3aa: CASSSEAGSSGNTIYF
CDR3nt: TGTGCCAGCAGCTCAGAGGCGGGGAGCTCTGGAAACACCATATATTTT
v_gene: TRBV7-6
abundance: once
j_gene: TRBJ1-3
d_gene: .

CDR3aa: CASSLIKTGVFEKLFF
CDR3nt: TGTGCCAGCAGCTTAATTAAGACAGGGGTGTTCGAAAAACTGTTTTTT
v_gene: TRBV7-9
abundance: .
j_gene: TRBJ1-4
d_gene: TRBD1

CDR3aa: CASSIEGTRGLNTEAFF
CDR3nt: TGTGCCAGTAGTATTGAAGGGACTCGGGGTCTAAACACTGAAGCTTTCTTT
v_gene: TRBV19
abundance: .
j_gene: TRBJ1-1
d_gene: .

CDR3aa: CASSFSNREWYSPLHF
CDR3nt: TGTGCCAGCAGCTTCTCCAACAGGGAATGGTATTCACCCCTCCACTTT
v_gene: TRBV5-5
abundance: .
j_gene: TRBJ1-6
d_gene: .

CDR3aa: CASKLEQVLNTEAFF
CDR3nt: TGTGCCAGCAAGCTAGAACAGGTTCTGAACACTGAAGCTTTCTTT
v_gene: TRBV2
abundance: .
j_gene: TRBJ1-1
d_gene: .

CDR3aa: CAISGQGASPNYGYTF
CDR3nt: TGTGCCATCAGTGGACAGGGGGCTAGTCCCAACTATGGCTACACCTTC
v_gene: TRBV10-3
abundance: .
j_gene: TRBJ1-2
d_gene: TRBD1

CDR3aa: CASSAPGGYGNTIYF
CDR3nt: TGTGCCAGCAGCGCCCCGGGGGGGTATGGAAACACCATATATTTT
v_gene: TRBV9
abundance: .
j_gene: TRBJ1-3
d_gene: .

CDR3aa: CASSQISSSGGFTGELFF
CDR3nt: TGTGCCAGCAGCCAGATCTCCTCTAGCGGGGGATTTACCGGGGAGCTGTTTTTT
v_gene: TRBV3-1/TRBV3-2
abundance: .
j_gene: TRBJ2-2
d_gene: TRBD2

CDR3aa: CASSYSIAGQGPAKNIQYF
CDR3nt: TGTGCCAGCAGTTACTCGATCGCGGGACAGGGACCAGCCAAAAACATTCAGTACTTC
v_gene: TRBV6-2/TRBV6-3
abundance: .
j_gene: TRBJ2-4
d_gene: TRBD1

CDR3aa: CASSPPDPGVYGYTF
CDR3nt: TGTGCCAGCAGCCCCCCGGACCCAGGGGTCTATGGCTACACCTTC
v_gene: TRBV5-4
abundance: .
j_gene: TRBJ1-2
d_gene: .

CDR3aa: CASSSIRGQSTGELFF
CDR3nt: TGTGCCAGCAGCTCAATCAGGGGGCAGAGCACCGGGGAGCTGTTTTTT
v_gene: TRBV11-2
abundance: .
j_gene: TRBJ2-2
d_gene: TRBD1

CDR3aa: CASSLGPHDRPHGYTF
CDR3nt: TGTGCCAGCAGCTTAGGGCCCCATGACAGACCCCATGGCTACACCTTC
v_gene: TRBV11-2
abundance: .
j_gene: TRBJ1-2
d_gene: .

CDR3aa: CASSWETGTNTGELFF
CDR3nt: TGTGCCAGCAGCTGGGAGACAGGGACGAACACCGGGGAGCTGTTTTTT
v_gene: TRBV5-5
abundance: .
j_gene: TRBJ2-2
d_gene: TRBD1

CDR3aa: CASSLASTAATSYNEQFF
CDR3nt: TGTGCCAGCAGCTTGGCCAGTACCGCCGCCACCTCTTACAATGAGCAGTTCTTC
v_gene: TRBV5-6
abundance: once
j_gene: TRBJ2-1
d_gene: .

CDR3aa: CASSSNPETAIEQFF
CDR3nt: TGTGCCAGCAGCTCCAACCCGGAGACAGCGATTGAGCAGTTCTTC
v_gene: TRBV5-4
abundance: .
j_gene: TRBJ2-1
d_gene: .

CDR3aa: CASSLVRDEQYF
CDR3nt: TGTGCCAGCAGTTTAGTGAGGGACGAGCAGTACTTC
v_gene: TRBV28
abundance: .
j_gene: TRBJ2-7
d_gene: .

CDR3aa: CASSSSTGSQPQHF
CDR3nt: TGTGCCAGCAGTTCAAGTACGGGGAGTCAGCCCCAGCATTTT
v_gene: TRBV28
abundance: .
j_gene: TRBJ1-5
d_gene: .

CDR3aa: CAIRGQGGKDTQYF
CDR3nt: TGTGCCATCAGGGGACAGGGGGGCAAAGATACGCAGTATTTT
v_gene: TRBV10-3
abundance: .
j_gene: TRBJ2-3
d_gene: TRBD1

CDR3aa: CASSHDNEQFF
CDR3nt: TGTGCCAGCAGTCATGACAATGAGCAGTTCTTC
v_gene: TRBV7-9
abundance: .
j_gene: TRBJ2-1
d_gene: .

CDR3aa: CASSELAGGYNEQFF
CDR3nt: TGTGCCAGCAGTGAACTAGCGGGGGGCTACAATGAGCAGTTCTTC
v_gene: TRBV6-1
abundance: few
j_gene: TRBJ2-1
d_gene: TRBD2

CDR3aa: CASTRRGSDEKLFF
CDR3nt: TGTGCCAGTACCCGGAGGGGTTCGGATGAAAAACTGTTTTTT
v_gene: TRBV19
abundance: once
j_gene: TRBJ1-4
d_gene: .

CDR3aa: CASSEVGTGFSPLHF
CDR3nt: TGTGCCAGCAGTGAGGTGGGGACAGGGTTTTCACCCCTCCACTTT
v_gene: TRBV6-1
abundance: .
j_gene: TRBJ1-6
d_gene: TRBD1

CDR3aa: CASSPPGSRDTEAFF
CDR3nt: TGTGCCAGCTCACCACCGGGGAGTAGGGACACTGAAGCTTTCTTT
v_gene: TRBV18
abundance: .
j_gene: TRBJ1-1
d_gene: .

CDR3aa: CASSLTGSWANVLTF
CDR3nt: TGTGCCAGCAGCCTGACAGGCTCCTGGGCCAACGTCCTGACTTTC
v_gene: TRBV6-1
abundance: .
j_gene: TRBJ2-6
d_gene: .

CDR3aa: CAISDQGPNSNQPQHF
CDR3nt: TGTGCCATCAGTGATCAGGGGCCAAATAGCAATCAGCCCCAGCATTTT
v_gene: TRBV10-3
abundance: .
j_gene: TRBJ1-5
d_gene: .

CDR3aa: CASSQDFQGPYEQYF
CDR3nt: TGTGCCAGCAGCCAAGATTTCCAGGGCCCCTACGAGCAGTACTTC
v_gene: TRBV3-1/TRBV3-2
abundance: .
j_gene: TRBJ2-7
d_gene: .

CDR3aa: CASSIAMKQGRGYTEAFF
CDR3nt: TGTGCCAGCAGCATAGCGATGAAACAGGGTAGGGGGTACACTGAAGCTTTCTTT
v_gene: TRBV3-1/TRBV3-2
abundance: .
j_gene: TRBJ1-1
d_gene: .

CDR3aa: CASTQAGVSYNEQFF
CDR3nt: TGTGCCAGCACCCAGGCAGGGGTCTCCTACAATGAGCAGTTCTTC
v_gene: TRBV2
abundance: .
j_gene: TRBJ2-1
d_gene: .

CDR3aa: CASTRDSYEQYF
CDR3nt: TGTGCCAGCACCAGGGATTCCTACGAGCAGTACTTC
v_gene: TRBV6-5
abundance: .
j_gene: TRBJ2-7
d_gene: .

CDR3aa: CASSSGDPGQETQYF
CDR3nt: TGCGCCAGCAGCTCGGGGGACCCTGGGCAAGAGACCCAGTACTTC
v_gene: TRBV5-1
abundance: .
j_gene: TRBJ2-5
d_gene: .

CDR3aa: CASSLAGSTGEQYF
CDR3nt: TGTGCCAGCAGCTTAGCGGGATCAACGGGCGAGCAGTACTTC
v_gene: TRBV11-3
abundance: .
j_gene: TRBJ2-7
d_gene: .

CDR3aa: CARSSSAGELFF
CDR3nt: TGTGCCAGAAGCTCCTCAGCGGGGGAGCTGTTTTTT
v_gene: TRBV5-3
abundance: .
j_gene: TRBJ2-2
d_gene: .

CDR3aa: CASSDRGQPQHF
CDR3nt: TGTGCCAGTAGCGACAGGGGTCAGCCCCAGCATTTT
v_gene: TRBV19
abundance: few
j_gene: TRBJ1-5
d_gene: TRBD1

CDR3aa: CAIRQGYSYTF
CDR3nt: TGTGCCATCAGACAGGGCTACAGCTACACCTTC
v_gene: TRBV10-3
abundance: .
j_gene: TRBJ1-2
d_gene: .

CDR3aa: CASSLTQGGSPLHF
CDR3nt: TGTGCCAGCAGCTTGACCCAGGGAGGATCACCCCTCCACTTT
v_gene: TRBV5-6
abundance: .
j_gene: TRBJ1-6
d_gene: .

CDR3aa: CATSVANTEAFF
CDR3nt: TGTGCCACCAGCGTAGCGAACACTGAAGCTTTCTTT
v_gene: TRBV15
abundance: few
j_gene: TRBJ1-1
d_gene: .

CDR3aa: CASSLAITARDGYTF
CDR3nt: TGTGCCAGCAGCTTGGCCATCACCGCCAGGGATGGCTACACCTTC
v_gene: TRBV5-4
abundance: .
j_gene: TRBJ1-2
d_gene: .

CDR3aa: CATSDRAGNYGYTF
CDR3nt: TGTGCCACCAGTGATAGGGCGGGGAACTATGGCTACACCTTC
v_gene: TRBV24-1
abundance: .
j_gene: TRBJ1-2
d_gene: .

CDR3aa: CASSRGGRAFF
CDR3nt: TGTGCCAGCAGTCGAGGGGGTAGGGCTTTCTTT
v_gene: TRBV6-5
abundance: .
j_gene: TRBJ1-1
d_gene: .

CDR3aa: CASSHRTGEQPQHF
CDR3nt: TGTGCCAGCAGCCATCGGACAGGGGAACAGCCCCAGCATTTT
v_gene: TRBV3-1/TRBV3-2
abundance: few
j_gene: TRBJ1-5
d_gene: TRBD1

CDR3aa: CASKGGNQPQHF
CDR3nt: TGTGCCAGCAAAGGAGGGAATCAGCCCCAGCATTTT
v_gene: TRBV28
abundance: once
j_gene: TRBJ1-5
d_gene: .

CDR3aa: CASSRSGTATNEKLFF
CDR3nt: TGCGCCAGCAGCCGATCCGGGACAGCAACTAATGAAAAACTGTTTTTT
v_gene: TRBV4-1
abundance: .
j_gene: TRBJ1-4
d_gene: TRBD1

CDR3aa: CASSWWGTGHNSPLHF
CDR3nt: TGTGCCAGCAGCTGGTGGGGGACAGGCCATAATTCACCCCTCCACTTT
v_gene: TRBV5-6
abundance: .
j_gene: TRBJ1-6
d_gene: TRBD1

CDR3aa: CAWSPLELENTEAFF
CDR3nt: TGTGCCTGGAGTCCCTTAGAATTAGAGAACACTGAAGCTTTCTTT
v_gene: TRBV30
abundance: .
j_gene: TRBJ1-1
d_gene: .

CDR3aa: CASSETLDRDGVGYTF
CDR3nt: TGTGCCAGCAGCGAAACATTGGACAGGGATGGGGTGGGCTACACCTTC
v_gene: TRBV6-1
abundance: .
j_gene: TRBJ1-2
d_gene: TRBD1

CDR3aa: CASRDRGADTQYF
CDR3nt: TGTGCCAGCCGGGACAGGGGCGCAGATACGCAGTATTTT
v_gene: TRBV19
abundance: .
j_gene: TRBJ2-3
d_gene: TRBD1

CDR3aa: CASSVRPTGVLYNSPLHF
CDR3nt: TGTGCCAGCAGTGTGAGACCCACAGGGGTTTTATATAATTCACCCCTCCACTTT
v_gene: TRBV6-1
abundance: .
j_gene: TRBJ1-6
d_gene: TRBD1

CDR3aa: CASSEKAGTGGEKLFF
CDR3nt: TGTGCCAGCAGTGAAAAGGCGGGGACAGGAGGAGAAAAACTGTTTTTT
v_gene: TRBV2
abundance: .
j_gene: TRBJ1-4
d_gene: TRBD1